This T cell receptor (beta chain) appears in the sequencing data of a study of T cells in Graves' hyperthyroidism and ophthalmopathy (dated by TCRdb to the late 2010s). With respect to the entire study: Peripheral blood was collected at initial diagnosis, before any treatment. The 95 to 100 discovery patients were randomly divided into training and test sets at a 7:3 ratio. The study also compared thyroid tissue and blood T-cell repertoires from 5 to 7 Graves' hyperthyroidism patients. Prospective prediction of ophthalmopathy was tested in an independent validation cohort of 18 hyperthyroidism patients and some 17 patients who later progressed to ophthalmopathy. The paper describes TCR Vbeta CDR3 sequencing of 140 or so peripheral blood samples, made up of some 42 ophthalmopathy patients, 70 to 75 hyperthyroidism patients and some 17 progressor patients. After sampling, hyperthyroidism patients received methimazole starting at 30 mg daily, and ophthalmopathy patients received high-dose intravenous methylprednisolone. To identify distinguishing TCR V-J signatures, a discovery cohort of about 100 patients was used, comprising approximately 40 with Graves' ophthalmopathy and roughly 60 with stable Graves' hyperthyroidism. The paper as a whole reports these results and caveats: In validation, the model predicted progression to ophthalmopathy a median of about 6 months before onset, with about 70% sensitivity and 72.22% specificity. Sample size was not statistically predetermined, and blinding of investigators to group allocation was not performed. In cross-validation, a model built on a 13 V-J signature told ophthalmopathy apart from stable hyperthyroidism with 87.88% sensitivity and about 81% specificity, and in testing the same model reached 80%/75%. Most expanded thyroid clonotypes (frequency above 0.001) were also detected in blood, suggesting blood repertoires may reflect thyroid immune responses.

The CDR3 spans 16 residues, from the cysteine through the phenylalanine. The DNA shown is the 48-base CDR3, in frame from base 1. Taken from the germline V gene, the CDR1 and CDR2 loops are MNHNS and SASEGT. At the junction V is shortened by 5 bases and J by 2 bases; bases outside the gene matches: 8. Amplification of TCR beta CDR3 regions was carried out from RNA transcripts. The TCR CDR3 was subjected to a first round of RT-PCR using the HTBI primer set and the Qiagen OneStep RT-PCR kit. The libraries were constructed in a second round of multiplex PCR and then size-selected and purified. Libraries were sequenced paired-end with 100 bp reads on an Illumina HiSeq2000. Per the source publication's procedure: Raw data were processed with SOAPnuke, discarding reads with adapters, uncalled bases, mean Phred below 15, or no exact constant-primer or identifier match. High-quality paired reads were merged with COPE v1.2.5, and unique nucleotide sequences were defined as clonotypes. MiTCR v1.1 was used to align the clonotypes against IMGT TRBV, TRBD and TRBJ reference segments. Analysis was restricted to V-J combinations with a frequency above 0.0001, which covered 99.2% of repertoires. The TCS score was defined as F50 (clonal expansion) divided by E x V (chaos), with BLOSUM62-based TCRdist calculated between CDR3 peptides within each V-J. Welch's t-statistics and random forest reduced fewer than 550 V-J features to 13, which were used in a naive Bayes classifier (R e1071). The public reads were reanalyzed by TCRdb: fastp trimming at Q25, MiXCR alignment, in-frame beta chains only. For every CDR3 protein sequence, its rows merge into one entry that carries the most common genes and DNA. The V and J calls were determined by TCRdb, not by the authors. The sample table records 700,000 or so distinct CDR3 sequences; about 14% of these occur just once. Around 12% of the sample is taken by the ten largest.

This clonotype has ten or more counts. This clone's antigen is unknown. Within one base of it there is no much larger clone, and no base qualities were kept. Ophthalmopathy patients had moderately to severely active disease, with a Clinical Activity Score of 3 or more, a NOSPECS grade of 4 or more, and a disease duration of less than 3 months. Patients with uncontrolled infections, other autoimmune diseases, pregnancy or lactation were excluded. Diagnoses were established on the basis of clinical symptoms, serum thyroxine and TRAb, thyroid ultrasound, and orbital computed tomography. PBMCs were isolated from 8 to 10 ml of fresh peripheral blood by Ficoll-Paque density gradient centrifugation. Total RNA was extracted using Trizol reagent, and RNA quality was assessed on an Agilent 2100 Bioanalyzer.

In this chain, TRBV6-1 is recombined with TRBJ2-3; 9 of the junction bases match TRBD2. The receptor was isolated from a woman aged 45-59 years with Graves' ophthalmopathy. Sequenced material: blood. The DNA reads TGTGCCAGCAGTTCCCGGACTAGCGCGACCACAGATACGCAGTATTTT. This encodes CASSSRTSATTDTQYF.